This TCR beta chain stems from a study of blood T cell repertoires in COVID-19. As for the study in general: Whether acute or convalescent, the COVID-19 samples came from the United States, Italy and Spain. The analysed material was cDNA or gDNA that came from T cells, B-cell-depleted T cells, or PBMCs.

Germline V gene lookup returns CDR1 SGHRS and CDR2 YFSETQ. This CDR3 region has 15 residues. J gave up 3 bases and V 0 bases, and 3 bases lay outside the gene matches. In the original workflow: Estimation of nucleated cell counts was performed using reference gene primer amplification. Profiled with immunoSEQ multiplex PCR; TCRdb holds only in-frame clones, not every one. The DNA gave D and trimming, while V, J and clone size come from that table. The sample records 90,000 to 120,000 clones, approximately 81% being singletons. The TCR originated in a human donor in a cohort sampled during active COVID-19. Sequenced: peripheral blood. This chain uses TRBV5-1 with TRBJ2-1; 7 nucleotides align to TRBD2. CDR3 DNA: TGCGCCAGCAGCTTGGACGGCGGGAGCTACAATGAGCAGTTCTTC. Translation gives CASSLDGGSYNEQFF.